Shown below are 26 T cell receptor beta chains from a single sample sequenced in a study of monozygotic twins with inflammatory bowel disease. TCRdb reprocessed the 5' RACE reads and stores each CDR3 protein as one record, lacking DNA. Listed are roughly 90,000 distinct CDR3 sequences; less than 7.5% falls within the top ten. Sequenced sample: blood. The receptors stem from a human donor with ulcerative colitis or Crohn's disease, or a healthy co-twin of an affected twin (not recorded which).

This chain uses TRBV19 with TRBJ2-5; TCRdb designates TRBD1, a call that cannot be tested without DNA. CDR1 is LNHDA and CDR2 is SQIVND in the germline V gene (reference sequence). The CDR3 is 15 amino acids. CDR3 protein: CASNAGVSSLETQYF.

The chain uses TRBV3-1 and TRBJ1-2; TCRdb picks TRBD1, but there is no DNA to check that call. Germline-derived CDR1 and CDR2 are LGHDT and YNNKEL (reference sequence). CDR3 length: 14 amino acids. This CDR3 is CASSPSGDSYGYTF.

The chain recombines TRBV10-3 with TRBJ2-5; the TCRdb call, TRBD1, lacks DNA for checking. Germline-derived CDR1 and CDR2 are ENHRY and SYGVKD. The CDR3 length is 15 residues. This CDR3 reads CAIRGDRGSGETQYF.

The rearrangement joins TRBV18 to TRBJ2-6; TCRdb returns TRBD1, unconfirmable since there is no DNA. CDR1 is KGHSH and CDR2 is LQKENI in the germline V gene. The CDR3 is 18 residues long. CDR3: CASSPAGQGSSGANVLTF.

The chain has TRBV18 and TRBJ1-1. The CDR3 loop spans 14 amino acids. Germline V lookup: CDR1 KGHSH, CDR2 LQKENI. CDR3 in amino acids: CASSPPVMNTEAFF.

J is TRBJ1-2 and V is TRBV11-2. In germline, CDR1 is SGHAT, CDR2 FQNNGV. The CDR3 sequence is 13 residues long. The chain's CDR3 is CASSPPDFPGYTF.

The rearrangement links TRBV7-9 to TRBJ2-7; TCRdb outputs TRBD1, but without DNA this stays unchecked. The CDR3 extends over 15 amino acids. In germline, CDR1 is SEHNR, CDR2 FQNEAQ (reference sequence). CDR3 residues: CASSSPDSRANEQYF.

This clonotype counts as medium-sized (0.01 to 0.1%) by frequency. The CDR3 is CASSLATGGWYNEQFF. The chain links TRBV7-8 to TRBJ2-1; TCRdb picks TRBD1, but there is no DNA to check that call. Looked up from germline, CDR1 is SGHVS and CDR2 is FQNEAQ. The CDR3 has 16 amino acids. Full variable domain (missing parts from reference TRBV7-8 and TRBJ2-1): GAGVSQSPRYKVAKRGQDVALRCDPISGHVSLFWYQQALGQGPEFLTYFQNEAQLDKSGLPSDRFFAERPEGSVSTLKIQRTQQEDSAVYLCASSLATGGWYNEQFFGPGTRLTVL.

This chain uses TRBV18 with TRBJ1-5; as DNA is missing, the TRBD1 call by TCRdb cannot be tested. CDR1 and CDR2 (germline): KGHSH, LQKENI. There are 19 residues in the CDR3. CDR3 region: CASSPEKEDRGYSNQPQHF.

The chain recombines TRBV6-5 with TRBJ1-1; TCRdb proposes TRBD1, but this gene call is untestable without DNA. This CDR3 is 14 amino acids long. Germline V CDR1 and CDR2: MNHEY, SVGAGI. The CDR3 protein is CASSYSDRGRGAFF.

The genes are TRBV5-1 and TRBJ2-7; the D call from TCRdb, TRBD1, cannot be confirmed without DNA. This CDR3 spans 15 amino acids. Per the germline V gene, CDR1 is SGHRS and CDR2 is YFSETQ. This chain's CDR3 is CASSSRTGFPYEQYF.

This CDR3 is CAMWGWGRDTEAFF. This chain joins TRBV10-3 and TRBJ1-1; TCRdb lists TRBD1, though no DNA is available to test this call. This CDR3 contains 14 residues. Germline V gene sequence: CDR1 ENHRY, CDR2 SYGVKD.

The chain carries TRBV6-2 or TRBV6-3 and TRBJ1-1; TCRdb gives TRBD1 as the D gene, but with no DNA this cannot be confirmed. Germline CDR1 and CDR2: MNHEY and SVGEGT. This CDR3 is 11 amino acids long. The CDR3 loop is CATSQGSEAFF.

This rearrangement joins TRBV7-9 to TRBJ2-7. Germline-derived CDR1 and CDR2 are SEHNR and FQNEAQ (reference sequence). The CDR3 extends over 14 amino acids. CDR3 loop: CASSLVQKSNEQYF.

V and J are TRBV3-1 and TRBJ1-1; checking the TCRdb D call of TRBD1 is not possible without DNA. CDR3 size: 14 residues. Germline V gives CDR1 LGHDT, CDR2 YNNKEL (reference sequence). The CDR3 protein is CASSPRAGRGEAFF. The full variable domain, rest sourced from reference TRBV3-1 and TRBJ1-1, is DTAVSQTPKYLVTQMGNDKSIKCEQNLGHDTMYWYKQDSKKFLKIMFSYNNKELIINETVPNRFSPKSPDKAHLNLHINSLELGDSAVYFCASSPRAGRGEAFFGQGTRLTVV.

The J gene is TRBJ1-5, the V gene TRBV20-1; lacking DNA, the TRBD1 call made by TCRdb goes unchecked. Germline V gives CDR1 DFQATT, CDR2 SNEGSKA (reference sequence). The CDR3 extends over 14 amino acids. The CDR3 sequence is CSASSRTWGQPQHF.

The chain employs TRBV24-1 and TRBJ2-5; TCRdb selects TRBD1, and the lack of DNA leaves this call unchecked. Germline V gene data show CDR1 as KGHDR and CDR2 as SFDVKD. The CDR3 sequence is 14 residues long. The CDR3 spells CATGNRGQEETQYF.

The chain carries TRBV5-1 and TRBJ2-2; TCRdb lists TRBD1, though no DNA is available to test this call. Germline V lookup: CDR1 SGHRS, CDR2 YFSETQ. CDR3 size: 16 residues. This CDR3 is CASSVSGTTNTGELFF.

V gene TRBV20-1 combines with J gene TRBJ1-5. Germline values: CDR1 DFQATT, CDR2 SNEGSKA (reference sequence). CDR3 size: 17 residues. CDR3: CSASRQHTTAGNQPQHF.

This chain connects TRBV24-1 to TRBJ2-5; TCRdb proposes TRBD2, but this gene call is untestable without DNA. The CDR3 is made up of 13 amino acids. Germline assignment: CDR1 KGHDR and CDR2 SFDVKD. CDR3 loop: CATSDPSWGTQYF.

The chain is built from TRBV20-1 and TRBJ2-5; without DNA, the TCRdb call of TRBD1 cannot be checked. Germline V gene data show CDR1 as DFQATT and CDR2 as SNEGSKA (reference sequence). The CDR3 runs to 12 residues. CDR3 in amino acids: CSARKGVETQYF.

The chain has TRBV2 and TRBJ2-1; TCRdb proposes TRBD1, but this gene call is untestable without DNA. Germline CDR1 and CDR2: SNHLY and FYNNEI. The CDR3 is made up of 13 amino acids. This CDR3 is CASSEDGAGDEFF.

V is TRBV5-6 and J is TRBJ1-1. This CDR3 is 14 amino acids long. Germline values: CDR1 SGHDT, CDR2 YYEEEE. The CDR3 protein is CASSLGERGTEAFF. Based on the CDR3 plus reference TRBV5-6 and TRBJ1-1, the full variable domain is DAGVTQSPTHLIKTRGQQVTLRCSPKSGHDTVSWYQQALGQGPQFIFQYYEEEERQRGNFPDRFSGHQFPNYSSELNVNALLLGDSALYLCASSLGERGTEAFFGQGTRLTVV.

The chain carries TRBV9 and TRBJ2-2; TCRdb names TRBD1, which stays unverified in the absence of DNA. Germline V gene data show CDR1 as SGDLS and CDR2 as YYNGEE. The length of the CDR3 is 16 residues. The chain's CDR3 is CASSEGTTRHTGELFF. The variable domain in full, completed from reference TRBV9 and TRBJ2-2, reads DSGVTQTPKHLITATGQRVTLRCSPRSGDLSVYWYQQSLDQGLQFLIQYYNGEERAKGNILERFSAQQFPDLHSELNLSSLELGDSALYFCASSEGTTRHTGELFFGEGSRLTVL.

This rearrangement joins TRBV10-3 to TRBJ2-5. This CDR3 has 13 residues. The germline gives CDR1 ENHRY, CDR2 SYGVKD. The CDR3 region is CASGAGDQETQYF.

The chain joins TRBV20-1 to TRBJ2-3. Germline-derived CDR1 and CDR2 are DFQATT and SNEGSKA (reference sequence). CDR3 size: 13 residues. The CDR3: CSARSGSTDTQYF.